Below are 31 T cell receptor beta chains sequenced from a single sample in a study of shared clonotypes between healthy human individuals (dated by TCRdb to 2018 to 2021). Library construction relied on the immunoSEQ multiplex PCR assay. As stored in TCRdb, this immuneACCESS dataset retains in-frame rearrangements with V and J assigned. A fraction of the clones does not appear; measured against another copy, unresolved V genes explain less than half of the discrepancy, and the remainder lacks a known reason. The sample table holds hundreds of thousands of clones, of which 85% to 95% were seen once. Jointly, the top ten make up over 0.1% of the sample. CD8 naive samples were CD45RO-negative cells positively selected for CCR7, giving a CD45RA+CCR7+ population that excluded TemRA cells. The sequencing sample was made of naive CD8+ T cells sorted from blood. Sample cell subset or site, as interpreted from the label and publication: CD45RA+CCR7+. These receptor sequences come from a woman aged 25 to 39 in good health.

The rearrangement joins TRBV28 to TRBJ2-7, with D tentatively TRBD1 or TRBD2 (5 bases each). V was cut by 5 bases and J by 0 bases, with 11 bases left in between. Germline V gives CDR1 MDHEN, CDR2 SYDVKM. CDR3 length: 14 residues. The CDR3 loop reads CASSRDLNSYEQYF. As DNA, the CDR3 is TGTGCCAGCAGTCGGGACCTCAACTCCTACGAGCAGTACTTC.

This clone was seen a single time. V usage is TRBV30 and J usage is TRBJ2-7, with D unclear. The CDR3 has 12 amino acids. The germline V gene encodes CDR1 GTSNPN and CDR2 SVGIG (reference sequence). V was shortened by 0 bases and J by 1 base, with 4 bases between the two germline ends. The DNA of the CDR3 is TGTGCCTGGAGTGTAAGTTCCTACGAGCAGTACTTC. Protein: CAWSVSSYEQYF. The full variable domain, rest sourced from reference TRBV30 and TRBJ2-7, is SQTIHQWPATLVQPVGSPLSLECTVEGTSNPNLYWYRQAAGRGLQLLFYSVGIGQISSEVPQNLSASRPQDRQFILSSKKLLLSDSGFYLCAWSVSSYEQYFGPGTRLTVT.

The chain carries TRBV7-9 and TRBJ2-7, with 9 bases fitting TRBD2. The length of the CDR3 is 16 residues. The V gene end was trimmed by 5 bases and the J gene end by 5 bases; junction bases not matched to a gene: 13. CDR1 SEHNR and CDR2 FQNEAQ come from the germline V gene (reference sequence). The CDR3 spells CASSSQREVPGDEQYF. DNA of the CDR3: TGTGCCAGCAGCAGCCAGCGGGAGGTGCCGGGGGACGAGCAGTACTTC.

This chain uses TRBV29-1 with TRBJ2-4, with D perhaps matching TRBD1 or TRBD2 (6 bases each). The length of the CDR3 is 11 residues. The V gene lost 5 bases and the J gene lost 7 bases, with 9 bases spanning the gap. Germline V gene lookup returns CDR1 SQVTM and CDR2 ANQGSEA. CDR3 amino acids: CSVQGGNIQYF. DNA of the CDR3: TGCAGCGTTCAAGGGGGGAACATTCAGTACTTC.

Details on this clone: The identical CDR3 is also encoded by other nucleotide sequences in the sample. The V and J genes are TRBV27 and TRBJ2-5, with D unresolved. CDR1 MNHEY and CDR2 SMNVEV come from the germline V gene (reference sequence). V lost 3 bases, J lost 5 bases, and 10 bases lay in between. The CDR3 spans 13 residues. CDR3 protein: CASSLLGRETQYF. The CDR3 region has the DNA TGTGCCAGCAGTTTGCTAGGCAGGGAGACCCAGTACTTC.

The V call is TRBV7-9, the J call TRBJ2-1; 8 bases are shared with TRBD2. The length of the CDR3 is 16 residues. V lost 6 bases and J lost 1; bases outside the gene matches: 8. Germline V gene lookup returns CDR1 SEHNR and CDR2 FQNEAQ (reference sequence). The CDR3, as DNA: TGTGCCAGCAGGCCCACTAGCGGCCTGTCCTACAATGAGCAGTTCTTC. This gives the protein CASRPTSGLSYNEQFF.

This clone was detected once. V gene TRBV5-1 combines with J gene TRBJ2-7; 9 bases match TRBD2. This CDR3 contains 16 residues. V trimming: 4 bases; J trimming: 6 bases; junction bases outside the gene matches: 14. Looked up from germline, CDR1 is SGHRS and CDR2 is YFSETQ. CDR3 region: CASSNNPGTSLVEQYF. The CDR3 DNA reads TGCGCCAGCAGCAACAACCCCGGGACTAGCCTGGTCGAGCAGTACTTC. Supplemented by reference TRBV5-1 and TRBJ2-7, the full variable domain reads KAGVTQTPRYLIKTRGQQVTLSCSPISGHRSVSWYQQTPGQGLQFLFEYFSETQRNKGNFPGRFSGRQFSNSRSEMNVSTLELGDSALYLCASSNNPGTSLVEQYFGPGTRLTVT.

The rearrangement joins TRBV6-5 to TRBJ2-2; 7 bases match TRBD2. Germline V gene sequence: CDR1 MNHEY, CDR2 SVGAGI. The junction had 2 bases not matched to a gene; V was cut back by 1 base and J by 6 bases. This CDR3 comprises 14 residues. The CDR3 reads CASSYFTSAGELFF. CDR3 DNA sequence: TGTGCCAGCAGTTACTTCACTAGCGCCGGGGAGCTGTTTTTT.

This clone was found once. The rearrangement links TRBV4-1 to TRBJ2-5, with 11 nucleotides matching TRBD2. The J segment lost 5 bases and the V segment lost 4 bases, leaving 6 bases of the junction unmatched. From germline, CDR1 is MGHRA and CDR2 YSYEKL. The CDR3 is 15 residues long. DNA for the CDR3: TGCGCCAGCAGCCTGAATAGCGGGAGGGTGGAGACCCAGTACTTC. This translates into CASSLNSGRVETQYF.

The V call is TRBV7-7, the J call TRBJ2-3; no clear D gene. The length of the CDR3 is 14 residues. The ends were cut back, 3 bases at V and 0 bases at J, with 7 bases in the middle. Germline V gives CDR1 SSHAT, CDR2 FNYEAQ (reference sequence). CDR3 sequence (DNA): TGTGCCAGCAGCTTGGATTTAAGCACAGATACGCAGTATTTT. As protein: CASSLDLSTDTQYF.

This clone has only a few counts. This sample also contains other DNA sequences that code for the same CDR3. This chain links TRBV30 with TRBJ1-1, with D hard to call. Germline V lookup: CDR1 GTSNPN, CDR2 SVGIG (reference sequence). The CDR3 covers 12 residues. Trimming stripped 0 bases from V and 3 bases from J, with 5 bases between. The CDR3 bases are TGTGCCTGGAGTGTACTGGACACTGAAGCTTTCTTT. Translated: CAWSVLDTEAFF.

In DNA, the CDR3 is TGTGCCAGTAGTACCCGACAGACCTTTACTAGCACAGATACGCAGTATTTT. Its translation: CASSTRQTFTSTDTQYF. The chain carries TRBV19 and TRBJ2-3; TRBD1 might be the D (5 bases). The CDR3 has 17 amino acids. Trimming shortened V by 4 bases and J by 0 bases, and 17 bases separated the two germline ends. CDR1 and CDR2 (germline): LNHDA, SQIVND (reference sequence).

About this clone itself: At one boundary the junction diverges from the germline segment, which might be a read error. The same CDR3 also results from other DNA sequences found in this sample. The V call is TRBV7-2, the J call TRBJ1-2; D unresolved. CDR3 length: 14 amino acids. CDR1 and CDR2 from the germline V gene are SGHTA and FQGNSA. The CDR3 loop is CASSLYDFQHGYTF. As DNA, the CDR3 is TGTGCCAGTAGCTTATATGACTTCCAACATGGCTACACCTTC.

The chain carries TRBV27 and TRBJ2-7, with 14 bases that match TRBD2. With V trimmed by 3 bases and J by 4 bases, 23 bases remained unmatched. CDR3 length equals 22 residues. From germline, CDR1 is MNHEY and CDR2 SMNVEV (reference sequence). CDR3 DNA sequence: TGTGCCAGCAGTTTTCCCTCCTTCGCTCCGGGACTAGCGGGAGAGGCGAGGTACGAGCAGTACTTC. This encodes CASSFPSFAPGLAGEARYEQYF.

The chain links TRBV4-1 to TRBJ1-1; D gene uncertain. V lost 4 bases and J lost 3, with 15 bases in between. The germline CDR1 and CDR2 sequences are MGHRA and YSYEKL. The CDR3 is 15 residues long. The CDR3 coding sequence is TGCGCCAGCAGCCCCCATCCAGGTGGGGACACTGAAGCTTTCTTT. This gives the protein CASSPHPGGDTEAFF.

This sequence joins TRBV11-2 and TRBJ2-7; D is unresolved. The CDR3 has 13 amino acids. V was shortened by 3 bases and J by 5 bases, with 11 bases between the two germline ends. Germline CDR1 SGHAT, CDR2 FQNNGV. The CDR3, as DNA: TGTGCCAGCAGCTTGGAAATACTGGACGAGCAGTACTTC. Its protein product is CASSLEILDEQYF.

The chain joins TRBV19 to TRBJ2-3; D gene uncertain. V was trimmed by 3 bases and J by 0 bases, leaving 16 bases between them. The CDR3 runs 17 residues. Germline CDR1 and CDR2: LNHDA and SQIVND (reference sequence). This CDR3 reads CASSILALPSSTDTQYF. The CDR3 DNA reads TGTGCCAGTAGTATCTTAGCCCTACCCTCGAGCACAGATACGCAGTATTTT.

This clone occurred once. The gene calls are TRBV13 and TRBJ2-5; TRBD1 matches at 9 bases. CDR1 PRHDT and CDR2 FYEKMQ come from the germline V gene (reference sequence). The CDR3 is 15 amino acids. After removal of 5 bases from V and 4 bases from J, the junction contained 8 bases not matched to a gene. The CDR3: CASSVWDRDGETQYF. The CDR3 DNA is TGTGCCAGCAGCGTATGGGACAGGGATGGAGAGACCCAGTACTTC.

This sequence joins TRBV2 and TRBJ1-5, with D perhaps TRBD1 (5 bases). This CDR3 has 14 amino acids. Trimming took off 1 base at V and 4 bases at J, with 8 bases between the two ends. CDR1 and CDR2 from the germline V gene are SNHLY and FYNNEI. CDR3 sequence: CASSEVAGNQPQHF. CDR3 nucleotides: TGTGCCAGCAGTGAAGTGGCAGGGAATCAGCCCCAGCATTTT.

The rearrangement links TRBV11-2 to TRBJ2-3; TRBD2 aligns across 10 bases. CDR3 length: 18 amino acids. Trimming took 5 bases from V and 6 from J; bases not matched to a gene: 17. Germline V CDR1 and CDR2: SGHAT, FQNNGV. The CDR3 region is CASSLRAGGWEPGDTQYF. CDR3 in DNA: TGTGCCAGCAGCCTCCGAGCGGGAGGGTGGGAGCCAGGGGATACGCAGTATTTT.

V usage is TRBV28 and J usage is TRBJ2-5; D is ambiguous. The DNA end lines up better with TRBJ2-7; the J call may be wrong. The germline gives CDR1 MDHEN, CDR2 SYDVKM. This CDR3 is built from 13 residues. CDR3 nucleotide sequence: TGTGCCAGCAGTTTAAGAAACTCCTACGAGCAGTACTTC. Encoded protein: CASSLRNSYEQYF.

V and J are TRBV5-1 and TRBJ1-1; D is perhaps TRBD1 (5 bases). Per the germline V gene, CDR1 is SGHRS and CDR2 is YFSETQ. The germline V and J ends were trimmed by 1 base and 5 bases, with 9 bases remaining between them. The CDR3 runs 13 residues. The chain's CDR3 is CASSLWEGTEAFF. The CDR3 DNA follows: TGCGCCAGCAGCTTGTGGGAGGGGACTGAAGCTTTCTTT.

The V gene is TRBV28, the J gene TRBJ1-5, with D possibly being TRBD1 (6 bases). V shed 5 bases and J shed 3 bases, with 11 bases lying between them. The CDR3 covers 14 residues. Per the germline V gene, CDR1 is MDHEN and CDR2 is SYDVKM. The CDR3 coding sequence is TGTGCCAGCAGTAACAGGGCCCTCAATCAGCCCCAGCATTTT. Translation: CASSNRALNQPQHF. Full variable domain (rest looked up from reference TRBV28 and TRBJ1-5): DVKVTQSSRYLVKRTGEKVFLECVQDMDHENMFWYRQDPGLGLRLIYFSYDVKMKEKGDIPEGYSVSREKKERFSLILESASTNQTSMYLCASSNRALNQPQHFGDGTRLSIL.

V usage is TRBV2 and J usage is TRBJ2-5; D is perhaps TRBD1 (5 bases). V lost 6 bases and J lost 5, with 7 bases in between. Germline CDR1 is SNHLY and CDR2 is FYNNEI. The CDR3 has 11 residues. The CDR3 sequence: CASRGQETQYF. The CDR3 DNA reads as TGTGCCAGCAGGGGGCAGGAGACCCAGTACTTC.

V is TRBV5-1 and J is TRBJ2-1, with 7 bases that match TRBD1. The CDR3 is 15 residues long. CDR1 and CDR2 (germline): SGHRS, YFSETQ. V trimming: 6 bases; J trimming: 4 bases; junction bases outside the gene matches: 10. Written as DNA, the CDR3 is TGCGCCAGCACATCTTACGGGACAGCTTACAATGAGCAGTTCTTC. Encoded protein: CASTSYGTAYNEQFF.

The CDR3 sequence: CAWSAFVGGPETQYF. CDR3 in DNA: TGTGCCTGGAGTGCCTTCGTTGGGGGGCCAGAGACCCAGTACTTC. J is TRBJ2-5 and V is TRBV30, with D perhaps given as TRBD1 or TRBD2 (6 bases each). The CDR3 has 15 residues. The V gene lost 1 base and the J gene lost 4 bases, with 16 bases spanning the gap. Germline CDR1 GTSNPN, CDR2 SVGIG (reference sequence). Complete variable domain (other parts from reference TRBV30 and TRBJ2-5): SQTIHQWPATLVQPVGSPLSLECTVEGTSNPNLYWYRQAAGRGLQLLFYSVGIGQISSEVPQNLSASRPQDRQFILSSKKLLLSDSGFYLCAWSAFVGGPETQYFGPGTRLLVL.

This clone was recorded only once. CDR3 bases: TGTGCCAGTAGTATTGATTCGTTGGGAAGCTACGAGCAGTACTTC. Its protein is CASSIDSLGSYEQYF. The chain links TRBV19 to TRBJ2-7; D uncertain. The length of the CDR3 is 15 residues. CDR1 and CDR2 from the germline V gene are LNHDA and SQIVND (reference sequence). Trimming removed 3 bases at V and 3 bases at J, with 15 bases between.

This chain connects TRBV5-6 to TRBJ2-7; D is uncertain. CDR1 is SGHDT, CDR2 YYEEEE, per germline. Deletions cut 2 bases from V and 0 bases from J, with 3 bases between. This CDR3 is built from 12 residues. The CDR3 nucleotides read TGTGCCAGCAGCTTTAACTCCTACGAGCAGTACTTC. Residues: CASSFNSYEQYF.

V and J are TRBV5-6 and TRBJ1-6, with D perhaps matching TRBD1 (6 bases). The CDR3 covers 13 residues. Germline CDR1 is SGHDT and CDR2 is YYEEEE. Trimming stripped 4 bases from V and 6 bases from J, with 8 bases between. The CDR3, as DNA: TGTGCCAGCAGCATGGACAGTAATTCACCCCTCCACTTT. Its translation: CASSMDSNSPLHF.

Note on this clone: The same CDR3 is also encoded by other DNA sequences in this sample. The chain employs TRBV27 and TRBJ2-7; TRBD2 agrees at 11 bases. V lost 6 bases and J lost 2; bases outside the gene matches: 3. From germline, CDR1 is MNHEY and CDR2 SMNVEV (reference sequence). The CDR3 totals 14 residues. In nucleotides, the CDR3 is TGTGCCAGCAGGCTAGCGGGAGGCCCCTACGAGCAGTACTTC. This gives the protein CASRLAGGPYEQYF.

CDR3 DNA sequence: TGTGCCAGCAGCACCCCCGGACTTGGGCCAGGGTCATCCGAGCAGTACTTC. Translation: CASSTPGLGPGSSEQYF. The chain carries TRBV7-8 and TRBJ2-7; either TRBD1 or TRBD2 may fit D (5 bases each). CDR1 SGHVS and CDR2 FQNEAQ come from the germline V gene. This CDR3 contains 17 residues. V was pared by 5 bases and J by 6 bases, with 26 bases between.